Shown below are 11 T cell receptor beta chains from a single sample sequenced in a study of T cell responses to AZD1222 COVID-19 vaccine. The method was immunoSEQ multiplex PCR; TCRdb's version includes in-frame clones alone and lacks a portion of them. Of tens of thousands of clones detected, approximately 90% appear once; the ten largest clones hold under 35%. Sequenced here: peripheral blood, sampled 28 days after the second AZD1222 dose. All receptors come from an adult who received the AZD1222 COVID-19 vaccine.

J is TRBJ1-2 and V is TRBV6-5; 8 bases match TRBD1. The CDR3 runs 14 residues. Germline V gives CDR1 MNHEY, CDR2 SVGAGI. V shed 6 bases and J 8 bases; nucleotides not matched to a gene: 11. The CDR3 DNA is TGTGCCAGCAGAGATTACGGACAGGGACGAGGCTACACCTTC. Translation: CASRDYGQGRGYTF.

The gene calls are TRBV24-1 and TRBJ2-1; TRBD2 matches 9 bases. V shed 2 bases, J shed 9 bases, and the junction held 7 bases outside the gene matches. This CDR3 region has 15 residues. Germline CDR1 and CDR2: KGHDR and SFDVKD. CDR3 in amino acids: CATSDSAGGPSEQFF. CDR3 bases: TGTGCCACCAGTGATTCGGCGGGAGGGCCTTCTGAGCAGTTCTTC.

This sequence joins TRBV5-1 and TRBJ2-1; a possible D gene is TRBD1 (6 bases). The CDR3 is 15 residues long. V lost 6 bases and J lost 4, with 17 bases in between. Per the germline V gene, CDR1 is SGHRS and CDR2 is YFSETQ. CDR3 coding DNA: TGCGCCAGCACCACAGGGTCATCTCTATACAATGAGCAGTTCTTC. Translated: CASTTGSSLYNEQFF.

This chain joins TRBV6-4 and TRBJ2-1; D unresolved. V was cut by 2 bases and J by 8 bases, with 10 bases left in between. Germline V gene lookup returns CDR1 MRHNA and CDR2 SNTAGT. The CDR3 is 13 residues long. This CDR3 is CASSDRWLDEQFF. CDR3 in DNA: TGTGCCAGCAGTGACCGGTGGTTGGATGAGCAGTTCTTC.

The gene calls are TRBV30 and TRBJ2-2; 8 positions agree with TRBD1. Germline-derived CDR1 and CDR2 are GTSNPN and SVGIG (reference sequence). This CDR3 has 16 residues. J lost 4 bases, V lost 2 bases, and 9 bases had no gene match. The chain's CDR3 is CAWSTRGPTVTGELFF. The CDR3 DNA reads TGTGCCTGGAGTACCAGGGGGCCCACAGTCACCGGGGAGCTGTTTTTT.

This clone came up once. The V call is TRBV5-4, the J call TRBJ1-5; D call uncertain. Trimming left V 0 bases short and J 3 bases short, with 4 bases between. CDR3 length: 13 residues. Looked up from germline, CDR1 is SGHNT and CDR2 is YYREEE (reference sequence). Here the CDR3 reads CASSLDPNQPQHF. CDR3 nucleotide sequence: TGTGCCAGCAGCTTGGATCCCAATCAGCCCCAGCATTTT.

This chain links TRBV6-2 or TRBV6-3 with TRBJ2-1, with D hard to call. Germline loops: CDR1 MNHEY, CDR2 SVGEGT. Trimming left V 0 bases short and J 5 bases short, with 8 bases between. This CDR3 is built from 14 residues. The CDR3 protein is CASSYSRVNNEQFF. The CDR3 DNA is TGTGCCAGCAGTTACTCTAGGGTGAACAATGAGCAGTTCTTC.

CDR3 sequence: CASSGQVYSNQPQHF. The CDR3 region has the DNA TGTGCCAGTAGTGGACAGGTCTATAGCAATCAGCCCCAGCATTTT. The J gene is TRBJ1-5, the V gene TRBV19; 7 nucleotides align to TRBD1. V dropped 5 bases and J dropped 0; count of bases not matched to a gene: 4. Germline values: CDR1 LNHDA, CDR2 SQIVND (reference sequence). This CDR3 is 15 amino acids long. Together with reference TRBV19 and TRBJ1-5, the CDR3 gives the full variable domain: DGGITQSPKYLFRKEGQNVTLSCEQNLNHDAMYWYRQDPGQGLRLIYYSQIVNDFQKGDIAEGYSVSREKKESFPLTVTSAQKNPTAFYLCASSGQVYSNQPQHFGDGTRLSIL.

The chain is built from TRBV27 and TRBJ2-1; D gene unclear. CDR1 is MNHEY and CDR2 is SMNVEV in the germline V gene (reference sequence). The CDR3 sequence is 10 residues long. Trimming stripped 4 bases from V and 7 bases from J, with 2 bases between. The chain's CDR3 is CASSSNEQFF. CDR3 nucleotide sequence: TGTGCCAGCAGTTCTAATGAGCAGTTCTTC.

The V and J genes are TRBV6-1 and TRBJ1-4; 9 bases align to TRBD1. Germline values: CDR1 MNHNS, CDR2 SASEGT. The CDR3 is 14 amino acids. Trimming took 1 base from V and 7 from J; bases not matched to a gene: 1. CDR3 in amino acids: CASSEDRGREKLFF. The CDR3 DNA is TGTGCCAGCAGTGAAGACAGGGGGCGTGAAAAACTGTTTTTT.

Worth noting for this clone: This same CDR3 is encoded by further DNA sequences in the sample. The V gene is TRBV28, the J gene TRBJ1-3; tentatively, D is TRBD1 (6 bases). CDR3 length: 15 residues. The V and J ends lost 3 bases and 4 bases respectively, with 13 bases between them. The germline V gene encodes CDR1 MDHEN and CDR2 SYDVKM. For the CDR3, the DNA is TGTGCCAGCAGTTTGCCGGGGGCGAGAGGAAACACCATATATTTT. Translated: CASSLPGARGNTIYF.